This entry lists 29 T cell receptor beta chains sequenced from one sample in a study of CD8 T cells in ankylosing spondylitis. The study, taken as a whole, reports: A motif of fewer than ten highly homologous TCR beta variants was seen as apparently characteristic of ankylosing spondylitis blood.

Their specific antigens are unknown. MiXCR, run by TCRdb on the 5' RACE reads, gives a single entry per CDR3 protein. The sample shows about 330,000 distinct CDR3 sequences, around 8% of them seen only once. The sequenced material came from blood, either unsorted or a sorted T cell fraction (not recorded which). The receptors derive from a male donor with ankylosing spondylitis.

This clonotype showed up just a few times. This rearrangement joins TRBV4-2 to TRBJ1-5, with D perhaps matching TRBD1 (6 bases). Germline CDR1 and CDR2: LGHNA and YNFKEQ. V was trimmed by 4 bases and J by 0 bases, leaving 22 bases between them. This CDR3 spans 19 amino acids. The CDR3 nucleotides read TGTGCCAGCAGCCGGACGGGGGCTAGTGGGAGGAATAGCAATCAGCCCCAGCATTTT. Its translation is CASSRTGASGRNSNQPQHF.

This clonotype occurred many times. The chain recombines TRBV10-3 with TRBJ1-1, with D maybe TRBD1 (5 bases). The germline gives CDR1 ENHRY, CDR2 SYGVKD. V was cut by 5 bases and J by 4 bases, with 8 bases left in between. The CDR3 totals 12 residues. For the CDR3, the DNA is TGTGCCATCAGTTCAGGGCCCACTGAAGCTTTCTTT. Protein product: CAISSGPTEAFF.

In DNA, the CDR3 is TGCAGCGCTTCACCGGGAGCGGGAGATACGCAGTATTTT. Translation: CSASPGAGDTQYF. The rearrangement joins TRBV29-1 to TRBJ2-3; D is perhaps TRBD2 (6 bases). V lost 7 bases and J 5 bases, leaving 16 bases between the germline ends. CDR1 is SQVTM, CDR2 ANQGSEA, per germline. The CDR3 consists of 13 residues.

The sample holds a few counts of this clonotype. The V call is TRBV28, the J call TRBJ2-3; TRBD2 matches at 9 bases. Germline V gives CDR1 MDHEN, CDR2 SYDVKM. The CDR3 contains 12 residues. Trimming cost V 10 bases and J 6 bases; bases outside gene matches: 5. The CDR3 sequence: CAIPAGGDTQYF. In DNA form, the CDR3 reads TGTGCCATCCCCGCGGGGGGGGATACGCAGTATTTT. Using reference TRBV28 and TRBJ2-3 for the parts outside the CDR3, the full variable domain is DVKVTQSSRYLVKRTGEKVFLECVQDMDHENMFWYRQDPGLGLRLIYFSYDVKMKEKGDIPEGYSVSREKKERFSLILESASTNQTSMYLCAIPAGGDTQYFGPGTRLTVL.

The CDR3 region has the DNA TGTGCCAGCAGCGAGACCCAGTCTTGGGAGCAGTTCTTC. Protein product: CASSETQSWEQFF. The chain couples TRBV5-4 to TRBJ2-1; no firm D call. The CDR3 length is 13 residues. From germline, CDR1 is SGHNT and CDR2 YYREEE (reference sequence). Trimming took 4 bases from V and 10 from J, leaving 15 bases between them. Filled out from reference TRBV5-4 and TRBJ2-1, the complete variable domain reads ETGVTQSPTHLIKTRGQQVTLRCSSQSGHNTVSWYQQALGQGPQFIFQYYREEENGRGNFPPRFSGLQFPNYSSELNVNALELDDSALYLCASSETQSWEQFFGPGTRLTVL.

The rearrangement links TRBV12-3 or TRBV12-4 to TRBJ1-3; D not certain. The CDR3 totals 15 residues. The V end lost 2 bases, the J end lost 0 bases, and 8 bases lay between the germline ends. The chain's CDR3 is CASSLIGNSGNTIYF. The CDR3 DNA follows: TGTGCCAGCAGTTTAATCGGAAACTCTGGAAACACCATATATTTT.

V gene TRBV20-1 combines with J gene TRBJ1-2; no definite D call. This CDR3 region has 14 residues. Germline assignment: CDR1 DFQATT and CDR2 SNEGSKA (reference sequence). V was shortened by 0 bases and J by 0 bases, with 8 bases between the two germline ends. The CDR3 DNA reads TGCAGTGCTAGAGATCGGGTGACTAACTATGGCTACACCTTC. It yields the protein CSARDRVTNYGYTF.

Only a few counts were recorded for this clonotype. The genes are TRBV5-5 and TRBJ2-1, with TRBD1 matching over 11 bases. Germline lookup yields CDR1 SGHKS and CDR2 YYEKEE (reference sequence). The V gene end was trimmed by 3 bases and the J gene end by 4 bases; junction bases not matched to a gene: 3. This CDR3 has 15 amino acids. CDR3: CASSYGQGAYNEQFF. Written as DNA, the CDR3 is TGTGCCAGCAGCTACGGACAGGGGGCTTACAATGAGCAGTTCTTC.

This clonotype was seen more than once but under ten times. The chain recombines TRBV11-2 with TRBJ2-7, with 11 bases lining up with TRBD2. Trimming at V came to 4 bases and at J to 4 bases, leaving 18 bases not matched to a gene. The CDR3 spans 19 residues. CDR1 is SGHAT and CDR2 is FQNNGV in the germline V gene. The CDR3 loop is CASSSHKNLSGRAGYEQYF. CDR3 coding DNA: TGTGCCAGCAGCTCCCACAAGAATCTTAGCGGGAGGGCCGGGTACGAGCAGTACTTC. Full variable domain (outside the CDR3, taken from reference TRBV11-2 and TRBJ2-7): EAGVAQSPRYKIIEKRQSVAFWCNPISGHATLYWYQQILGQGPKLLIQFQNNGVVDDSQLPKDRFSAERLKGVDSTLKIQPAKLEDSAVYLCASSSHKNLSGRAGYEQYFGPGTRLTVT.

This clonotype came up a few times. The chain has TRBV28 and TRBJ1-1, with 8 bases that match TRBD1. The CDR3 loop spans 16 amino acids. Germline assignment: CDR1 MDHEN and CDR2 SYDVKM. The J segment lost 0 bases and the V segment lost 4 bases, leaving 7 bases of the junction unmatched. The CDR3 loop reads CASSYPLTGVNTEAFF. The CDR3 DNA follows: TGTGCCAGCAGTTACCCCTTGACAGGGGTGAACACTGAAGCTTTCTTT.

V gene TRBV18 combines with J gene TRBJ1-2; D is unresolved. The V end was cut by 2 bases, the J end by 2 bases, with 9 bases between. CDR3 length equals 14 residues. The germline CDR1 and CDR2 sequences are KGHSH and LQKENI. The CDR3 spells CASSPKVANYGYTF. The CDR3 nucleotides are TGTGCCAGCTCACCAAAGGTTGCGAACTATGGCTACACCTTC.

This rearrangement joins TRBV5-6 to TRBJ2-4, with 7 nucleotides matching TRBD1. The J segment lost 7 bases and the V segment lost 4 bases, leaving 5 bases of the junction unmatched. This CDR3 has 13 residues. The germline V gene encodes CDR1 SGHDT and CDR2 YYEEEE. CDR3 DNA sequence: TGTGCCAGCAGCGTCGACAGGGCGAACATTCAGTACTTC. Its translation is CASSVDRANIQYF.

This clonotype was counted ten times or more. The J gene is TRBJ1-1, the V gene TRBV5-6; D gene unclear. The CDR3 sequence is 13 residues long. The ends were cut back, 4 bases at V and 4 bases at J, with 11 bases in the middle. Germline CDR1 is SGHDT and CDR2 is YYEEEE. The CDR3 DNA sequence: TGTGCCAGCAGCCTGGGTTGGGGCACTGAAGCTTTCTTT. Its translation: CASSLGWGTEAFF.

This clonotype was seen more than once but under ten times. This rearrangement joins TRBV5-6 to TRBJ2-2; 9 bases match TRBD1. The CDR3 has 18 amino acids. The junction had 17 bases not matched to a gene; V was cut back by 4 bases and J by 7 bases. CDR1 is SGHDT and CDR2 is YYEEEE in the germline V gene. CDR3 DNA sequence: TGTGCCAGCAGCCCTTTGACAGGGGGATCTCCTTATGACGGGGAGCTGTTTTTT. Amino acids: CASSPLTGGSPYDGELFF.

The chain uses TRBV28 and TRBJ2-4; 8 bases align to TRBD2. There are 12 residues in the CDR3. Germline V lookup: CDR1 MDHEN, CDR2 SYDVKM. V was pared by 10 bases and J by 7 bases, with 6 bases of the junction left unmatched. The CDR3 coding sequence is TGTGCCACCGGGAGGGCCGGGAACATTCAGTACTTC. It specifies CATGRAGNIQYF.

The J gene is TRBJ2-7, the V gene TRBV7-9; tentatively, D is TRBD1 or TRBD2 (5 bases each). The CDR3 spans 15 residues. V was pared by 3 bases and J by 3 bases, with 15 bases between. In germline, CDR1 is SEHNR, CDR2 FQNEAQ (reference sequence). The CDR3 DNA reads TGTGCCAGCAGCTTCCGGGACGTTGGAGGCTACGAGCAGTACTTC. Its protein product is CASSFRDVGGYEQYF.

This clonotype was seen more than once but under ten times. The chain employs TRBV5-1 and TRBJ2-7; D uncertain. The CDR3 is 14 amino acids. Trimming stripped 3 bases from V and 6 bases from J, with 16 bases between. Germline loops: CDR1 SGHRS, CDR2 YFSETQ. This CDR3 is CASSSLMMGGEQYF. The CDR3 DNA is TGCGCCAGCAGCTCACTGATGATGGGCGGCGAGCAGTACTTC.

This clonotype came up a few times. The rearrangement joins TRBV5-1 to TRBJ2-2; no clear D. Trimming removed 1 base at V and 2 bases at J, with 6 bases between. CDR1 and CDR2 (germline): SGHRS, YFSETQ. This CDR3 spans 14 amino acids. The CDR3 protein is CASSLYPNTGELFF. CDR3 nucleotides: TGCGCCAGCAGCTTGTATCCAAACACCGGGGAGCTGTTTTTT.

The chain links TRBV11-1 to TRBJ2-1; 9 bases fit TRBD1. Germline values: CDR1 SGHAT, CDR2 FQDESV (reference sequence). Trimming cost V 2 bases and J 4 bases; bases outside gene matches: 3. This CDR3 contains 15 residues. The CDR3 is CASSLRDRVYNEQFF. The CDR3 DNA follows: TGTGCCAGCAGCTTAAGGGACAGGGTGTACAATGAGCAGTTCTTC.

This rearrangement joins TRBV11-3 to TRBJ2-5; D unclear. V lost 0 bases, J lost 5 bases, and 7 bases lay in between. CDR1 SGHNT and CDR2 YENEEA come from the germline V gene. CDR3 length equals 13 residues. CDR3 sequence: CASSLEMGETQYF. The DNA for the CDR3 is TGTGCCAGCAGCTTAGAAATGGGGGAGACCCAGTACTTC.

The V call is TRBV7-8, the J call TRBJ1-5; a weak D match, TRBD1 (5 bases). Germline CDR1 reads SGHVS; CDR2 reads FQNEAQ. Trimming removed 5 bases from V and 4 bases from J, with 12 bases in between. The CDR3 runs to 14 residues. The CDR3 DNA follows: TGTGCCAGCAGCGCGGGACGGCAGAATCAGCCCCAGCATTTT. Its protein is CASSAGRQNQPQHF.

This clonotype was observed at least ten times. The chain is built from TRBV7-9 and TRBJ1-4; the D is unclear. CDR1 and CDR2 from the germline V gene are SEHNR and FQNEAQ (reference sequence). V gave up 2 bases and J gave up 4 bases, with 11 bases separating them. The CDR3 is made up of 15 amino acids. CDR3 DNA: TGTGCCAGCAGCTTACGTCGGGCCCATAATGAAAAACTGTTTTTT. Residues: CASSLRRAHNEKLFF. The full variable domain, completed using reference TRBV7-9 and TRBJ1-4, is DTGVSQNPRHKITKRGQNVTFRCDPISEHNRLYWYRQTLGQGPEFLTYFQNEAQLEKSRLLSDRFSAERPKGSFSTLEIQRTEQGDSAMYLCASSLRRAHNEKLFFGSGTQLSVL.

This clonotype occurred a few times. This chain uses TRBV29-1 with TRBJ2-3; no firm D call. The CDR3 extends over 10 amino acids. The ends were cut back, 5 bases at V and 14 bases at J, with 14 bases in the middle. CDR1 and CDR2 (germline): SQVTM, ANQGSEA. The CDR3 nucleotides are TGCAGCGTTCCGGCGATCCCGCCGTATTTT. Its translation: CSVPAIPPYF.

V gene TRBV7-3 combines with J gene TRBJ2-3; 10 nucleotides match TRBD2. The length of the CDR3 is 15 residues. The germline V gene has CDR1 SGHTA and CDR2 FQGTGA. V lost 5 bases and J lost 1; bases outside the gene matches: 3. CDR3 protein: CASSLAGAGTDTQYF. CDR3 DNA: TGTGCCAGCAGCCTAGCGGGAGCGGGCACAGATACGCAGTATTTT.

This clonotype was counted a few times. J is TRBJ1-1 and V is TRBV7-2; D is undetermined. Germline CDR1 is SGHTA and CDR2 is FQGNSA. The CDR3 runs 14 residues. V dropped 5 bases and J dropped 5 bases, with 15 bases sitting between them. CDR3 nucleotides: TGTGCCAGCAGCCCCGAACCCTTGTGGACTGAAGCTTTCTTT. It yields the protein CASSPEPLWTEAFF.

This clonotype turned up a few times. For the CDR3, the DNA is TGCAGCGTTGCCAGCCCAGGGGGCTTTGGCTACACCTTC. It codes for CSVASPGGFGYTF. The chain has TRBV29-1 and TRBJ1-2; 8 nucleotides align to TRBD1. CDR1 SQVTM and CDR2 ANQGSEA come from the germline V gene. V dropped 4 bases and J dropped 7; count of bases not matched to a gene: 8. The CDR3 spans 13 residues.

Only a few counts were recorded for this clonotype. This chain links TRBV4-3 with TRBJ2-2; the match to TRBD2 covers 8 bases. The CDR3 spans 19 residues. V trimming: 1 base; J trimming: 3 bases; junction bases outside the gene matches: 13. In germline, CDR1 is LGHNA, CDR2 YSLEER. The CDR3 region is CASSQVWKEVAGYTGELFF. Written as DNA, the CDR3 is TGCGCCAGCAGCCAAGTATGGAAGGAGGTAGCGGGATACACCGGGGAGCTGTTTTTT.

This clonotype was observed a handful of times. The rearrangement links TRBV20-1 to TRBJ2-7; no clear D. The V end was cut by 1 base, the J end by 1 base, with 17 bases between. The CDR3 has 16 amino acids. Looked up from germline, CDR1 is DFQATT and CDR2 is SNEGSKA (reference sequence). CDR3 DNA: TGCAGTGCTAGAGGAACAGCAACTCTAGATTCCTACGAGCAGTACTTC. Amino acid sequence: CSARGTATLDSYEQYF.

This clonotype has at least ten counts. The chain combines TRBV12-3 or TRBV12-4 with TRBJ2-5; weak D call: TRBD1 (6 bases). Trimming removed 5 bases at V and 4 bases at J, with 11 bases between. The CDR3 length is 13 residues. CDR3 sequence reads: CASSQTGGETQYF. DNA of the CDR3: TGTGCCAGCAGTCAGACAGGTGGAGAGACCCAGTACTTC.